A selection of T cell receptor beta chains follows, all from one sample in a study of T cell responses to AZD1222 COVID-19 vaccine. Sequencing was performed with immunoSEQ multiplex PCR; in TCRdb, only in-frame clones are kept and a portion is missing. The table lists 40,000 to 45,000 clones, 83% of them singletons. Sequences were derived from peripheral blood, sampled on day 0 of AZD1222 vaccination. The receptor set was obtained from an adult in good health. Each CDR3 is given without its conserved first and last residue. Each record gives: V gene, CDR3 protein.

TRBV29-1 | SVEVGQGGHEQF
TRBV7-9 | ASSLGQNGEKLF
TRBV5-6 | ASRWVLGTEAF
TRBV6-5 | ASSQNHQETQY
TRBV7-2 | ASSSGVGNNSPLH
TRBV12-5 | ASGPPRGNYGYT
TRBV28 | ASTTRGERATNEKLF
TRBV7-9 | ASIPESAAGGYT
TRBV24-1 | ATRETGSTGELF
TRBV10-3 | AISESAGGSNYGYT
TRBV27 | ASSLLGSFNTEAF
TRBV30 | AWHRGTSEFTDTQY
TRBV12-3/TRBV12-4 | ASSLDRGSGRS
TRBV3-1/TRBV3-2 | ASSRDYGYT
TRBV29-1 | SVEPLGGESSYNEQF
TRBV5-6 | ASSLSGAGNQPQH
TRBV3-1/TRBV3-2 | ASSRQGGDYEQY
TRBV5-6 | ASSLLVSEQF
TRBV7-6 | ASSFGTGDSGNTIY
TRBV28 | ASSLTDTQY
TRBV30 | AWSVAGTSPDTQY
TRBV27 | ASGPGRLSYNEQF
TRBV9 | ASSPRGDPETQY
TRBV15 | ATSRGGLGLEQY
TRBV4-1 | ASSHNRDTSYNEQF
TRBV18 | ASSPRAGGFTEAF
TRBV6-5 | ASRGGGEDSPLH
TRBV5-4 | ASSLDPGRSYGYT
TRBV11-3 | ASSSTSGGNEQF
TRBV10-1 | ASRSTVNTEAF
TRBV19 | ASSMASMGYEQY
TRBV11-2 | ASSTYEQSSYNEQF
TRBV28 | ASVKGGSSGNTIY
TRBV28 | ASSFGHFNTGELF
TRBV18 | ASSLDRGNQPQH
TRBV19 | ASLGPTDQPQH
TRBV5-6 | ASSPGQGDTEAF
TRBV4-1 | ASSLRTVNTEAF
TRBV6-2/TRBV6-3 | ASSYGQGSTDTQY
TRBV6-2/TRBV6-3 | ASSYSQGNEQF
TRBV6-2/TRBV6-3 | ASSWDVSPSSPLH
TRBV3-1/TRBV3-2 | ASSQRPAGEQY
TRBV10-2 | ASSEEWKGREETQY
TRBV10-3 | AISAQNYEQY
TRBV20-1 | SARVYNEQF
TRBV2 | ASRPGPVATTDTQY
TRBV7-9 | ASSLGSYGGSVGPGYT
TRBV18 | ASSPFGTGGGSEAF
TRBV5-5 | ASSPRGGRGYEQY
TRBV30 | AWRPEFGQY
TRBV4-1 | ASSLTGGREGGELF
TRBV18 | ASSAGTGSNQPQH
TRBV18 | ASSPPDRAGYGYT
TRBV4-1 | ASSQVAGGTDTQY
TRBV19 | ASAGQPQETQY
TRBV6-5 | ASRSLGQYNEQF
TRBV4-2 | ASSQGTGADEKLF